The T cell receptor (beta chain) described here comes from a study of blood T cell repertoires in COVID-19. Study in general: PBMCs, B-cell-depleted T cells, or T cells were the source of the cDNA or gDNA that made up the material.

Residents of about two dozen US areas, aged about 18 to 95 years, made up the participants. Clinical history reported by participants formed the basis on which cohorts were assigned. A PCR-confirmed or clinician-diagnosed COVID-19 case had contacted exposed participants within 2 weeks of entry. The CDR3 sequence is 14 residues long. With V trimmed by 3 bases and J by 6 bases, 3 bases remained unmatched. Per germline, CDR1 ENHRY and CDR2 SYGVKD. This clone has just a few counts. Clones were read by immunoSEQ multiplex PCR, and TCRdb kept only the in-frame ones, dropping some. The sample comprises a few hundred thousand clones, roughly 85% of which are singletons, and roughly 6.7% rests with the top ten.

The TCR comes from a woman in her forties or fifties who had been exposed to COVID-19. The V call is TRBV10-3, the J call TRBJ1-5; 9 bases match TRBD1. The sample consisted of PBMCs or T cells enriched from blood (not recorded which). The CDR3, as DNA: TGTGCCATCAGTGAACAGGGGGCGCGTCAGCCCCAGCATTTT. Its translation is CAISEQGARQPQHF.